The clone carrying this T cell receptor (beta chain) has at least ten counts. Its specificity is unknown. cDNA was made from approximately 500 ng RNA using alpha and beta constant primers. Each of the alpha and beta chains got its own library through chain-specific third strand synthesis with indices. TCRdb itself ran the 5' RACE reads through MiXCR, one entry per CDR3 protein. The sample gives some 13,000 distinct CDR3 sequences, about 10% of which show up once; roughly 7.5% is in the top ten. This entry is derived from a study of HIV-infected patients and healthy controls. Overall study findings and caveats: Healthy controls carried many MAIT alpha-chain CDR3s, while HIV+ repertoires had few.

The V and J ends lost 5 bases and 6 bases, in that order; junction bases with no gene match: 9. Germline-derived CDR1 and CDR2 are LGHDT and YNNKEL (reference sequence). This CDR3 has 15 amino acids. Whole blood was used without fractionation, so all unsorted peripheral T cells were included. The chain has TRBV3-1 and TRBJ2-2; 7 bases are a match to TRBD2. This TCR derives from an adult in good health. Specimen: blood. The CDR3 loop is CASSALAANAGELFF. The CDR3 region has the DNA TGTGCCAGCAGCGCGCTAGCGGCCAATGCCGGGGAGCTGTTTTTT.